The clone carrying this T cell receptor (beta chain) has just a few counts. The target antigen is unknown. TCRdb processed the 5' RACE reads anew with MiXCR; each CDR3 protein has one entry. Of about 440,000 distinct CDR3 sequences listed, 20% were seen once; the top ten hold approximately 8.4%. This sample was included in a study of T-cell memory formation after mild COVID-19. Whole-study results and caveats: Mostly located in CM and EM were contracting CD4+ clones, with contracting CD8+ clones located in EMRA. SARS-CoV-2 specificity was not confirmed for second-wave clones peaking on day 37.

The CDR3 sequence is 14 residues long. V shed 4 bases, J shed 1 base, and the junction held 1 base outside the gene matches. Germline V gives CDR1 SEHNR, CDR2 FQNEAQ (reference sequence). The origin of this receptor is an adult woman who had mild COVID-19 (a few samples of this study predate the infection). Cell type and time point are not known. J is TRBJ2-3 and V is TRBV7-9; 8 nucleotides agree with TRBD1. Sequenced: PBMCs or a T cell subset sorted from them (not recorded which). The CDR3 DNA sequence: TGTGCCAGCAGCTCGGACAGGGGCACAGATACGCAGTATTTT. Its translation: CASSSDRGTDTQYF.